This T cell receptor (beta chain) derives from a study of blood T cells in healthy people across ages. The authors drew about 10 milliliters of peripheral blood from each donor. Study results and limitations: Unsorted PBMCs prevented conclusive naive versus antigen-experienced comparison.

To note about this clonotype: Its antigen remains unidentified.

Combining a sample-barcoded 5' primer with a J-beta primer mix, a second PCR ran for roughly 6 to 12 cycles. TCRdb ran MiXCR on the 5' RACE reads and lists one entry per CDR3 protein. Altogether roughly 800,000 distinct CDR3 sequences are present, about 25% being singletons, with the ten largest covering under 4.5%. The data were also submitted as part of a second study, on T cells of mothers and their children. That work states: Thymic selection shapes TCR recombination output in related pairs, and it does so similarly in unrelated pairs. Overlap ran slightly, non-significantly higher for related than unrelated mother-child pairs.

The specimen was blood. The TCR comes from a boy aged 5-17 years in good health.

The DNA of the CDR3 is TGCAGTGTCCAGCAGGTAGCCAAAAACATTCAGTACTTC. Its protein product is CSVQQVAKNIQYF. The chain carries TRBV20-1 and TRBJ2-4, with D unclear. The germline V gene has CDR1 DFQATT and CDR2 SNEGSKA (reference sequence). This CDR3 spans 13 amino acids. V was shortened by 7 bases and J by 0 bases, with 10 bases between the two germline ends.